This T cell receptor beta chain was sequenced during a study of vaccination and CD4 T cells after COVID-19. As for the study in general: Nasal swab PCR detected SARS-CoV-2 in convalescent patients; about 9 had mild disease, one severe. Between diagnosis and the drawing of post-COVID samples lay a median roughly 91 days (range 35 to 161).

Concerning this clonotype: Its antigen is not identified.

This CDR3 has 14 amino acids. Germline loops: CDR1 SGHVS, CDR2 FNYEAQ. The V and J ends lost 2 bases and 2 bases respectively, with 8 bases between them. The treatment was: roughly 10-day PBMC culture with coronavirus spike peptide pools or control peptides (ViraFEST assay). Peptide pools at approximately 11 ug/ml and IL-2 at 10 IU/ml were added to cultures of 1.5 million to 2.5 million PBMCs per well. Sequenced with the Oncomine TCR Beta short-read assay was DNA taken from cultured CD4+ T cells. Genomic DNA was isolated from cultured CD4+ T cells. TCRdb called the PCR reads again in MiXCR, with one record for every CDR3 protein. This table holds approximately 17,000 distinct CDR3 sequences, about half found once.

The source is a human donor who had recovered from COVID-19. Sequencing was carried out using CD4+ T cells from blood, cultured in vitro. The chain employs TRBV7-6 and TRBJ2-3; D remains ambiguous. CDR3 coding DNA: TGTGCCAGCAGCTTAACCGCCTACACAGATACGCAGTATTTT. It is translated as CASSLTAYTDTQYF.